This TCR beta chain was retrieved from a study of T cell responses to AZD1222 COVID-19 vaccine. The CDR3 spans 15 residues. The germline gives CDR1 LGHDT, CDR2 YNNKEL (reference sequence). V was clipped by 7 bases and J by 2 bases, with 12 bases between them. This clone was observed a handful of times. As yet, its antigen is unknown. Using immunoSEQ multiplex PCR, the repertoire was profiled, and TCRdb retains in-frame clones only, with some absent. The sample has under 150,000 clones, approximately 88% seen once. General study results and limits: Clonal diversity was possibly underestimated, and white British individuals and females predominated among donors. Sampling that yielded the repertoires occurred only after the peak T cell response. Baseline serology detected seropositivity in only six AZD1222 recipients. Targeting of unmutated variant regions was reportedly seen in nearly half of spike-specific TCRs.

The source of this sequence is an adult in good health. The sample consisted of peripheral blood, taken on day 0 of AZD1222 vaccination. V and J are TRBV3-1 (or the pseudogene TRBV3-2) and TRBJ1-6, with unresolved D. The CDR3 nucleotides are TGTGCCAGCACCCCAGGAGCGGCCTATAATTCACCCCTCCACTTT. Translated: CASTPGAAYNSPLHF.